This T cell receptor beta chain was profiled in a study of cytomegalovirus exposure and HLA in healthy donors. Study-wide results and caveats: An apparent linkage of common viral pathogens to several of the most significant clusters emerged in a later analysis. A reported reduction in N-insertions relative to the approximately 690-donor mean was seen in an Asian-associated ancestry cluster in a later analysis.

The study ran its PCR with 60 Vbeta and 13 Jbeta primers. TCRdb's table, derived via immunoSEQ multiplex PCR, lists solely in-frame clones and lacks some. The data contain around 130,000 clones, about four fifths of them singletons. A word on this clone: Its antigen is not identified.

Sequenced material: PBMCs. The origin of this receptor is a woman aged 18-29 years in good health and CMV-seronegative.

The CDR3 loop is CASSPRRDSLGGETQYF. CDR3 in DNA: TGCGCCAGCAGCCCCCGCCGGGACTCCCTCGGGGGAGAGACCCAGTACTTC. This chain uses TRBV5-1 with TRBJ2-5; possibly TRBD2 for D (6 bases). V was shortened by 4 bases and J by 4 bases, with 23 bases between the two germline ends. Germline CDR1 SGHRS, CDR2 YFSETQ. This CDR3 has 17 residues. The full variable domain, its missing parts supplied by reference TRBV5-1 and TRBJ2-5, is KAGVTQTPRYLIKTRGQQVTLSCSPISGHRSVSWYQQTPGQGLQFLFEYFSETQRNKGNFPGRFSGRQFSNSRSEMNVSTLELGDSALYLCASSPRRDSLGGETQYFGPGTRLLVL.